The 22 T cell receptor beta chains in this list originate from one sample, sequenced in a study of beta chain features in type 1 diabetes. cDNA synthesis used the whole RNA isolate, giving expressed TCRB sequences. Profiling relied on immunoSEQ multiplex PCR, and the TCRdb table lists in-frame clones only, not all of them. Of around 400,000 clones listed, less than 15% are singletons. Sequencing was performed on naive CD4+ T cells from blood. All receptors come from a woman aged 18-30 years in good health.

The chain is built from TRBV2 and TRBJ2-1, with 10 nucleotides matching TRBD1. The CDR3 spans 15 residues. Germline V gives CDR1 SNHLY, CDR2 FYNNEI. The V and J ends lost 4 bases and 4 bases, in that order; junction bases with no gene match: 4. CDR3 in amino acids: CASSVGTGDYNEQFF. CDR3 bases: TGTGCCAGCAGTGTAGGGACAGGGGATTACAATGAGCAGTTCTTC.

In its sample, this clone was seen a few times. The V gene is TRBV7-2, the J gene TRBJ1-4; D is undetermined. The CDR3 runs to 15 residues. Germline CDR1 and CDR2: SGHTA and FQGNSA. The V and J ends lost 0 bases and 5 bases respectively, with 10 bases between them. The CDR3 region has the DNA TGTGCCAGCAGCTTAGCGGGAGGGTCCAATGAAAAACTGTTTTTT. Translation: CASSLAGGSNEKLFF.

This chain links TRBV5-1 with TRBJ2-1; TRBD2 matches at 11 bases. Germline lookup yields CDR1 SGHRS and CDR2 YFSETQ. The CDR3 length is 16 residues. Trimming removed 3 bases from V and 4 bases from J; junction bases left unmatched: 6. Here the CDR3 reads CASSSPGLAVYNEQFF. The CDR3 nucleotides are TGCGCCAGCAGCTCCCCGGGACTAGCGGTGTACAATGAGCAGTTCTTC.

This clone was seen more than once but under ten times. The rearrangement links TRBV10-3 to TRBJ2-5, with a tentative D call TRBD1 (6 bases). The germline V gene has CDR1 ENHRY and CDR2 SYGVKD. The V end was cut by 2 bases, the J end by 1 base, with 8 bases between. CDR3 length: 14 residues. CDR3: CAISETGFQETQYF. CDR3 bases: TGTGCCATCAGTGAGACAGGGTTCCAAGAGACCCAGTACTTC.

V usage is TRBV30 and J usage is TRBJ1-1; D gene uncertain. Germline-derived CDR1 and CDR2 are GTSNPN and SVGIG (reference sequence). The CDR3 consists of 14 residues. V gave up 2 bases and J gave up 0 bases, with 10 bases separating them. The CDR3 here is CAWSSTTLNTEAFF. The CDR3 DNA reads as TGTGCCTGGAGTTCCACTACACTGAACACTGAAGCTTTCTTT.

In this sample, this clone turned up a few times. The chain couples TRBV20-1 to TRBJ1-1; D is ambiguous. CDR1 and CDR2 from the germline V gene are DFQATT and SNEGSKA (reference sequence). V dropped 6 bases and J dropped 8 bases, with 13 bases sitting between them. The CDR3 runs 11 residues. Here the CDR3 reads CSARRAGEAFF. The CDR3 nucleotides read TGCAGTGCAAGAAGGGCGGGGGAAGCTTTCTTT.

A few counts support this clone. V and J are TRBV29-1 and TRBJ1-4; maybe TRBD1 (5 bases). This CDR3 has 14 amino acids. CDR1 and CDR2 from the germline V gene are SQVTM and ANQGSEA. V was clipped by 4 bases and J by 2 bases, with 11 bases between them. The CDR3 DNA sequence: TGCAGCGTTGGTCGGAGGGGTACTAATGAAAAACTGTTTTTT. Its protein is CSVGRRGTNEKLFF. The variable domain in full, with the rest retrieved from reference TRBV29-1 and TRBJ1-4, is SAVISQKPSRDICQRGTSLTIQCQVDSQVTMMFWYRQQPGQSLTLIATANQGSEATYESGFVIDKFPISRPNLTFSTLTVSNMSPEDSSIYLCSVGRRGTNEKLFFGSGTQLSVL.

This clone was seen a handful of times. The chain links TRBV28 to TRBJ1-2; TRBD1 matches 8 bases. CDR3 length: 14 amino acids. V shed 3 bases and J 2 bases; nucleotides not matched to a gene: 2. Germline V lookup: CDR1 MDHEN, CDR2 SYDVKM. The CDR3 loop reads CASSLSGGNYGYTF. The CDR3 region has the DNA TGTGCCAGCAGTTTGTCAGGGGGCAACTATGGCTACACCTTC.

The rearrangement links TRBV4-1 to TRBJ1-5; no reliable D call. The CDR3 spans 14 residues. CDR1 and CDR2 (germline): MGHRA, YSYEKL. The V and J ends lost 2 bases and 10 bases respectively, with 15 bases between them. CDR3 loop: CASSQPYLGGPQHF. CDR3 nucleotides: TGCGCCAGCAGCCAACCATACCTCGGAGGTCCCCAGCATTTT.

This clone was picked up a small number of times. CDR3 bases: TGTGCCAGCAGGCGGGACGCCATGAACACTGAAGCTTTCTTT. Translating gives CASRRDAMNTEAFF. V gene TRBV6-5 combines with J gene TRBJ1-1, with D tentatively TRBD1 (5 bases). The CDR3 is 14 residues long. Trimming left V 6 bases short and J 0 bases short, with 11 bases between. CDR1 and CDR2 (germline): MNHEY, SVGAGI.

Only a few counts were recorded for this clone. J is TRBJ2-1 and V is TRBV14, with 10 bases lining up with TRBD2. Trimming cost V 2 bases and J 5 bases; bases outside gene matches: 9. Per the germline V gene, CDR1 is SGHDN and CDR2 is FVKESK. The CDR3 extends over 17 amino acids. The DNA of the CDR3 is TGTGCCAGCAGCCAATCAATGAGGACTAGCGGAAACAATGAGCAGTTCTTC. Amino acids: CASSQSMRTSGNNEQFF.

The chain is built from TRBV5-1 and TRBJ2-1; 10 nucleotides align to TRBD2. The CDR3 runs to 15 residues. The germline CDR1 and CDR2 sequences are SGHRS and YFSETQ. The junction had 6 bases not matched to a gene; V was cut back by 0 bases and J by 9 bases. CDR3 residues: CASSLVVAGGVEQFF. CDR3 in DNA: TGCGCCAGCAGCTTGGTGGTAGCGGGAGGAGTTGAGCAGTTCTTC. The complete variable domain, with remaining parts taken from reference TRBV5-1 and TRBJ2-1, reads KAGVTQTPRYLIKTRGQQVTLSCSPISGHRSVSWYQQTPGQGLQFLFEYFSETQRNKGNFPGRFSGRQFSNSRSEMNVSTLELGDSALYLCASSLVVAGGVEQFFGPGTRLTVL.

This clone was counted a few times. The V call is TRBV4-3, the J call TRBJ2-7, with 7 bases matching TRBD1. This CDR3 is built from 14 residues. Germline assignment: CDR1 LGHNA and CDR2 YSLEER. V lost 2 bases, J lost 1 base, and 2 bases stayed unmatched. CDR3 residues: CASSQQQGSYEQYF. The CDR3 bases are TGCGCCAGCAGCCAACAACAGGGGTCCTACGAGCAGTACTTC.

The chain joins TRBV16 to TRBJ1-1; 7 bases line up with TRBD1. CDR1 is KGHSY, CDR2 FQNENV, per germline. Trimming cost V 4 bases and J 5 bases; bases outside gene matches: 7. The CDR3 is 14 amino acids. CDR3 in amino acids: CASSPNRGRTEAFF. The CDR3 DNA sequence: TGTGCCAGCAGCCCTAACAGGGGAAGAACTGAAGCTTTCTTT.

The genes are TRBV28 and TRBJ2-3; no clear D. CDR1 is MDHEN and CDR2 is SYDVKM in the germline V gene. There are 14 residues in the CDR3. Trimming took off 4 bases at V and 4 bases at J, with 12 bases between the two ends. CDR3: CASSSHDTADTQYF. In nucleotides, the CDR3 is TGTGCCAGCAGTTCGCACGACACCGCAGATACGCAGTATTTT. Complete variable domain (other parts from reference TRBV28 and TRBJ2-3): DVKVTQSSRYLVKRTGEKVFLECVQDMDHENMFWYRQDPGLGLRLIYFSYDVKMKEKGDIPEGYSVSREKKERFSLILESASTNQTSMYLCASSSHDTADTQYFGPGTRLTVL.

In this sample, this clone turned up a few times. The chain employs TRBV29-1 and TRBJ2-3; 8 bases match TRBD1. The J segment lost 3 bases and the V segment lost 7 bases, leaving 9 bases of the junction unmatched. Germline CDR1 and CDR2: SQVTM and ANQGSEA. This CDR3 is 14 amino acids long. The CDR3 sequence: CSADRQGMTDTQYF. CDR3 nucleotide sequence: TGCAGCGCTGATAGACAGGGGATGACAGATACGCAGTATTTT.

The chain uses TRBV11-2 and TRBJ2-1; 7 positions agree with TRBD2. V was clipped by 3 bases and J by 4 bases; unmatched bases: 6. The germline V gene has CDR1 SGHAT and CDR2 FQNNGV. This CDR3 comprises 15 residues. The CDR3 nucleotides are TGTGCCAGCAGCTTCGAAAGGGAGGGTTACAATGAGCAGTTCTTC. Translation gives CASSFEREGYNEQFF.

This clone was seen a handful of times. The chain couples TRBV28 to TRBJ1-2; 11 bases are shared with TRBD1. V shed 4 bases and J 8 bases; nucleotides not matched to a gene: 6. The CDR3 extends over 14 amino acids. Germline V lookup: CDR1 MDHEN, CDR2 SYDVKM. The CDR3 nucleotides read TGTGCCAGCAGTTCCCGGGGACAGGGGGACGGCTACACCTTC. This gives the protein CASSSRGQGDGYTF.

The DNA for the CDR3 is TGTGCCTGGAGCCGACAGGGAAGCGGTGGCTACACCTTC. It is translated as CAWSRQGSGGYTF. This chain links TRBV30 with TRBJ1-2; 7 bases fit TRBD1. V dropped 3 bases and J dropped 7; count of bases not matched to a gene: 8. Germline V gene data show CDR1 as GTSNPN and CDR2 as SVGIG (reference sequence). The CDR3 runs to 13 residues. The whole variable domain, remainder taken from reference TRBV30 and TRBJ1-2, is SQTIHQWPATLVQPVGSPLSLECTVEGTSNPNLYWYRQAAGRGLQLLFYSVGIGQISSEVPQNLSASRPQDRQFILSSKKLLLSDSGFYLCAWSRQGSGGYTFGSGTRLTVV.

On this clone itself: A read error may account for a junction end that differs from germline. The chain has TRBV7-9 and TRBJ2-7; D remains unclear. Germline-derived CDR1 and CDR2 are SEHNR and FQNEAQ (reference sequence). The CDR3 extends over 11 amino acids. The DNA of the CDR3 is TGTGCCAGCAGCGACGACGACCCCCAGGACTTC. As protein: CASSDDDPQDF. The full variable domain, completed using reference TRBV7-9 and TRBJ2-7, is DTGVSQNPRHKITKRGQNVTFRCDPISEHNRLYWYRQTLGQGPEFLTYFQNEAQLEKSRLLSDRFSAERPKGSFSTLEIQRTEQGDSAMYLCASSDDDPQDFGPGTRLTVT.

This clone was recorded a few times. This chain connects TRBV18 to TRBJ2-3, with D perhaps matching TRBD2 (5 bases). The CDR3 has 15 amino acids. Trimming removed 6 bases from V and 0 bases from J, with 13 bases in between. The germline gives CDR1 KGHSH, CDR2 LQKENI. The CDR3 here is CASSLSRTSTDTQYF. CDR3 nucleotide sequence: TGTGCCAGCTCTCTCTCGAGGACTAGCACAGATACGCAGTATTTT.

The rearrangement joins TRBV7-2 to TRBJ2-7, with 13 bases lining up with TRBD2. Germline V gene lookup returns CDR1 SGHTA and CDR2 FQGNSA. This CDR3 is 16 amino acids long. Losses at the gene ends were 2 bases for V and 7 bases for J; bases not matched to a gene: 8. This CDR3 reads CASSLRGTSGDWEQYF. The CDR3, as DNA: TGTGCCAGCAGCTTACGGGGGACTAGCGGGGACTGGGAGCAGTACTTC.